This T cell receptor (beta chain) was recovered during a study of vaccination and CD4 T cells after COVID-19. Sequencing of DNA taken from cultured CD4+ T cells relied on the Oncomine TCR Beta short-read assay. TCRdb re-analysed the PCR reads in MiXCR, keeping a single row per CDR3 protein. The profile shows about 14,000 distinct CDR3 sequences, over 45% of them singletons. Indicated treatment: 10-day PBMC culture with coronavirus spike peptide pools or control peptides (ViraFEST assay). Days 3 and 7 saw half the medium replaced with fresh IL-2 medium. General study findings and limits: SARS-CoV-2-reactive clonotypes showed a nonsignificant median rise from about 20 to 38. Post-vaccination, and not before, a median around 86% of reactive clones appeared in convalescent patients.

Worth noting for this clonotype: Its specificity is not known.

Trimming left V 6 bases short and J 2 bases short, with 10 bases between. The CDR3 runs 13 residues. The germline CDR1 and CDR2 sequences are SNHLY and FYNNEI. The material sequenced was CD4+ T cells from blood, cultured in vitro. This chain uses TRBV2 with TRBJ1-1; D uncertain. The receptor comes from a human donor who had recovered from COVID-19. The CDR3 DNA sequence: TGTGCCAGCAGGGCAGAGGGAAACACTGAAGCTTTCTTT. It codes for CASRAEGNTEAFF.